The rows below give T cell receptor beta chains drawn from one sample of a study of CD8 T cells in Susac syndrome. TCRdb recomputed calls from the immunoSEQ multiplex PCR reads with MiXCR, one row per CDR3 protein. The repertoire holds roughly 120,000 distinct CDR3 sequences, 93% seen once, with 0.093% in the top ten. The sequenced sample consisted of CD4+ T cells from PBMCs. All receptors derive from a human donor with multiple sclerosis. Both conserved end residues are part of each CDR3. The D gene is left open where the match is weak. A clone size is listed for some rows: how often the clone was seen (once, few, many), or a class if it is expanded.

TRBJ1-5	-	-	15	TRBV7-9	TGTGCCAGCAGCTTAGGGGATTTGGGCAATCAGCCCCAGCATTTT	CASSLGDLGNQPQHF
TRBJ2-3	-	-	17	TRBV20-1	TGCAGTGCCCAGAACCAAAACAGGGAAATGGGCACAGATACGCAGTATTTT	CSAQNQNREMGTDTQYF
TRBJ2-2	-	-	13	TRBV24-1	TGTGCCACCGGGGTGGGGTACACCGGGGAGCTGTTTTTT	CATGVGYTGELFF
TRBJ1-1	-	-	15	TRBV3-1	TGTGCCAGCAGCCAAGCTGAGGTGGGGAACACTGAAGCTTTCTTT	CASSQAEVGNTEAFF
TRBJ2-6	-	-	17	TRBV20-1	TGCAGTGCTAGGACCCAACAGGGGACTAGTGGGGCCAACGTCCTGACTTTC	CSARTQQGTSGANVLTF
TRBJ2-1	-	TRBD1	16	TRBV5-1	TGCGCCAGCAGCCCGGAGGGACAGGGGGGCTACAATGAGCAGTTCTTC	CASSPEGQGGYNEQFF
TRBJ2-7	-	TRBD1	15	TRBV5-1	TGCGCCAGCAGCTTAATGGGGACAGGGCTGTACGAGCAGTACTTC	CASSLMGTGLYEQYF
TRBJ2-5	-	TRBD1	15	TRBV20-1	TGCAGTGCTAGAGACCCATGGACAGGGAAAGAGACCCAGTACTTC	CSARDPWTGKETQYF
TRBJ2-3	-	-	18	TRBV9	TGTGCCAGCAGCGTAGGGTCCCTCGGGCATACCAGCACAGATACGCAGTATTTT	CASSVGSLGHTSTDTQYF
TRBJ1-3	-	TRBD1	14	TRBV6-5	TGTGCCAGCAGTTCAGGGGGCTCGGGAAACACCATATATTTT	CASSSGGSGNTIYF
TRBJ1-1	-	-	12	TRBV9	TGTGCCAGCAGCGTAGGTGAACAGGTTGCTTTCTTT	CASSVGEQVAFF
TRBJ1-2	-	TRBD1	15	TRBV7-9	TGTGCCAGCAGCCTTCAGATGGGACAGGGAGGGGGCTACACCTTC	CASSLQMGQGGGYTF
TRBJ1-1	-	TRBD1	16	TRBV19	TGTGCCAGTAGTATCCGGACAGGGGGTATGAACACTGAAGCTTTCTTT	CASSIRTGGMNTEAFF
TRBJ2-1	-	-	15	TRBV20-1	TGCAGTGCTAGAGATTCCGACTTGGTGTACAATGAGCAGTTCTTC	CSARDSDLVYNEQFF
TRBJ2-5	-	TRBD1	15	TRBV19	TGTGCCAGTAGCGTCCGGGACAGGTCTTTGGAGACCCAGTACTTC	CASSVRDRSLETQYF
TRBJ2-6	-	-	18	TRBV4-2	TGTGCCAGCAGCCTAACGGGGGACTCTAGCTCTGGGGCCAACGTCCTGACTTTC	CASSLTGDSSSGANVLTF
TRBJ2-1	few	TRBD1	14	TRBV7-2	TGTGCCAGCAGATCGGACAGGGGGGAGATTGAGCAGTTCTTC	CASRSDRGEIEQFF
TRBJ1-5	-	-	16	TRBV6-6	TGTGCCAGCAGTTACGCCCCCTGGCAGATCCATCAGCCCCAGCATTTT	CASSYAPWQIHQPQHF
TRBJ1-1	-	-	15	TRBV18	TGTGCCAGCTCACCTGCGAGCGGCCTGAACACTGAAGCTTTCTTT	CASSPASGLNTEAFF
TRBJ1-5	-	-	14	TRBV6-5	TGTGCCAGCGGATCCCTCGGCAGGGATCGGCCCCAGCATTTT	CASGSLGRDRPQHF
TRBJ2-3	-	-	15	TRBV7-9	TGTGCCACCCACAGTGGGGCGGGGCGACCAGATACGCAGTATTTT	CATHSGAGRPDTQYF
TRBJ1-1	-	-	17	TRBV27	TGTGCCAGCACCCCCCGGCGGCTACTTAACATGAACACTGAAGCTTTCTTT	CASTPRRLLNMNTEAFF
TRBJ1-6	-	TRBD1	13	TRBV6-5	TGTGCCAGCATGGGACAGGGAAACTCACCCCTCCACTTT	CASMGQGNSPLHF
TRBJ2-1	-	TRBD2	15	TRBV4-2	TGTGCCAGCAGCGCCCGGACTAGCGGGTACAATGAGCAGTTCTTC	CASSARTSGYNEQFF
TRBJ1-6	-	-	16	TRBV3-1	TGTGCCAGCAGCCAAGAGGAGGAATCCTATAATTCACCCCTCCACTTT	CASSQEEESYNSPLHF
TRBJ1-2	-	-	13	TRBV7-9	TGTGCCAGCAGCTACGCCGGCCCCTATGGCTACACCTTC	CASSYAGPYGYTF
TRBJ2-3	once	-	11	TRBV7-2	TGTGCCAGCAGCTTAAGATATACGCAGTATTTT	CASSLRYTQYF
TRBJ2-5	-	-	17	TRBV20-1	TGCAGTGCTAGAGATCCGGAGACTCAGGGGTACCAAGAGACCCAGTACTTC	CSARDPETQGYQETQYF
TRBJ1-4	-	-	15	TRBV19	TGTGCCAGTAGTAGCCCGGCCCCGGGCTCCGAAAAACTGTTTTTT	CASSSPAPGSEKLFF
TRBJ1-1	-	-	14	TRBV19	TGTGCCAGTAACCTGAGGGCAGGGAGTTGGGAAGCTTTCTTT	CASNLRAGSWEAFF
TRBJ2-7	-	TRBD1	13	TRBV5-1	TGCGCCAGCAGCTCAGACAGGGTGGACGAGCAGTACTTC	CASSSDRVDEQYF
TRBJ2-7	-	-	16	TRBV6-1	TGTGCCAGCAGCGACCTGGGCGCGATTCGACCCTACGAGCAGTACTTC	CASSDLGAIRPYEQYF
TRBJ1-1	-	-	13	TRBV19	TGTGCCAGTAGTATTACCGCGAACACTGAAGCTTTCTTT	CASSITANTEAFF
TRBJ1-5	-	-	13	TRBV30	TGTGCCTGGACCCTTAGTAGCAATCAGCCCCAGCATTTT	CAWTLSSNQPQHF
TRBJ1-6	-	-	16	TRBV6-5	TGTGCCAGCAGTTACTCTCTCCAGGGAGGTCGATCACCCCTCCACTTT	CASSYSLQGGRSPLHF
TRBJ1-3	-	TRBD1	16	TRBV6-1	TGTGCCAGCAGCTCACCTGCGACAGGGGCTGGAAACACCATATATTTT	CASSSPATGAGNTIYF
TRBJ1-5	-	-	14	TRBV20-1	TGCAGTGCTACGGACGCCAGGACGAATCAGCCCCAGCATTTT	CSATDARTNQPQHF
TRBJ1-1	-	-	14	TRBV5-4	TGTGCCAGCAGCTTCCCCGACAGAGGCACTGAAGCTTTCTTT	CASSFPDRGTEAFF
TRBJ1-5	-	-	12	TRBV30	TGTGCCTGGGGGGGCCGGGATCAGCCCCAGCATTTT	CAWGGRDQPQHF
TRBJ1-2	-	-	15	TRBV6-5	TGTGCCAGCAGTTATTCCGGGTCCCTTCTATCGGGCTACACCTTC	CASSYSGSLLSGYTF
TRBJ2-7	-	-	14	TRBV6-5	TGTGCCAGCAGTCTCGGGACAATTTCCTACGAGCAGTACTTC	CASSLGTISYEQYF
TRBJ2-1	-	TRBD1	16	TRBV18	TGTGCCAGCTCGCCAGTTCGACAGGGGGGTGAAAATGAGCAGTTCTTC	CASSPVRQGGENEQFF
TRBJ2-7	-	-	13	TRBV3-1	TGTGCCAGCAGCCAACAGGGGAACTACGAGCAGTACTTC	CASSQQGNYEQYF
TRBJ1-2	-	TRBD1	11	TRBV6-5	TGTGCCAGCAGGCAGGGGGATGGCTACACCTTC	CASRQGDGYTF
TRBJ2-3	-	TRBD1	15	TRBV5-1	TGCGCCAGCAGCTTGACAGGGGGTTGGACAGATACGCAGTATTTT	CASSLTGGWTDTQYF
TRBJ2-1	-	-	13	TRBV6-6	TGTGCCAGCAGTCCAGGAGGGGTTTTCTGGCAGTTCTTC	CASSPGGVFWQFF
TRBJ2-7	-	-	13	TRBV20-1	TGCAGTGCTAACCCCGGTGTCTCCTACGAGCAGTACTTC	CSANPGVSYEQYF
TRBJ2-4	-	TRBD1	11	TRBV7-8	TGTGCCAGCAGCTCTCAGGGGGCGCGGTACTTC	CASSSQGARYF
TRBJ2-4	-	TRBD1	19	TRBV3-1	TGTGCCAGCAGCCACGCGGGGGCCGGGACAGGGGGGACCAAAAACATTCAGTACTTC	CASSHAGAGTGGTKNIQYF
TRBJ1-1	-	-	11	TRBV5-6	TGTGCCAGCAGCTTGGCCAGTCAAGCTTTCTTT	CASSLASQAFF
TRBJ1-2	-	-	18	TRBV4-1	TGCGCCAGCAGCCAAGATCCGGGCGGGGGGCAGAATAACTATGGCTACACCTTC	CASSQDPGGGQNNYGYTF
TRBJ1-6	-	-	15	TRBV11-1	TGTGCCAGCAGCCTGCGTCGGGCTTCTAATTCACCCCTCCACTTT	CASSLRRASNSPLHF
TRBJ2-1	few	TRBD2	16	TRBV11-3	TGTGCCAGCAGTACTCTCTTTGCGGGGGGATACAATGAGCAGTTCTTC	CASSTLFAGGYNEQFF
TRBJ1-1	-	-	13	TRBV30	TGTGCCTGGAAGCAGGGGTTGAACACTGAAGCTTTCTTT	CAWKQGLNTEAFF
TRBJ2-3	-	TRBD2	15	TRBV19	TGTGCCAGTAGTGTCACTAGCGGGGGGATATCTACGCAGTATTTT	CASSVTSGGISTQYF
TRBJ1-1	-	-	14	TRBV20-1	TGCAGTGCTCCTCGAGGGGGGCTGGGGACTGAAGCTTTCTTT	CSAPRGGLGTEAFF
TRBJ1-1	-	-	11	TRBV30	TGTGCCTGGCAGGTGAACACTGAAGCTTTCTTT	CAWQVNTEAFF
TRBJ2-5	-	-	12	TRBV10-3	TGTGCCACCCGGACCAGACAAGAGACCCAGTACTTC	CATRTRQETQYF
TRBJ1-2	-	TRBD1	14	TRBV7-9	TGTGCCAGCAGCTTAGGGGGACAGGGTTTTGGCTACACCTTC	CASSLGGQGFGYTF
TRBJ2-1	-	TRBD1	16	TRBV12-3/TRBV12-4	TGTGCCAGCAGCTCCACGACAGGGATCTCCTACAATGAGCAGTTCTTC	CASSSTTGISYNEQFF